Below, 32 T cell receptor beta chains from the same sample are listed, as sequenced in a study of CD8+ T cells in alopecia areata. RNA extraction was followed by reverse transcription into cDNA, which acted as the sequencing template. Here immunoSEQ multiplex PCR was the method, and the copy in TCRdb shows in-frame clones only, minus some. The sample includes around 140,000 clones, roughly 53% of them seen just once. Source: CD4+ T cells sorted from blood, taken at week 0. The receptor set was obtained from a human donor with alopecia areata.

V gene TRBV9 combines with J gene TRBJ2-2; 11 bases agree with TRBD2. The junction had 1 base not matched to a gene; V was cut back by 4 bases and J by 2 bases. CDR3 size: 15 residues. The germline V gene encodes CDR1 SGDLS and CDR2 YYNGEE. The CDR3 bases are TGTGCCAGCAGCCGACTAGCGGGAAACACCGGGGAGCTGTTTTTT. Translation: CASSRLAGNTGELFF.

V usage is TRBV4-3 and J usage is TRBJ2-3; 9 nucleotides align to TRBD2. This CDR3 region has 18 residues. Trimming took 0 bases from V and 2 from J; bases not matched to a gene: 9. The V gene's germline CDR1 is LGHNA and CDR2 YSLEER. CDR3 loop: CASSQDPLAGTLTDTQYF. The CDR3 DNA reads TGCGCCAGCAGCCAAGATCCCCTAGCGGGGACCCTCACAGATACGCAGTATTTT.

The rearrangement links TRBV2 to TRBJ1-2; D call uncertain. This CDR3 comprises 13 residues. Germline V gives CDR1 SNHLY, CDR2 FYNNEI. Between the trimmed V and J ends, which lost 4 bases and 5 bases, there was a span of 11 bases. The DNA for the CDR3 is TGTGCCAGCAGTGCCAGTCTGAGTTATGGCTACACCTTC. As protein: CASSASLSYGYTF.

The rearrangement links TRBV23-1 to TRBJ1-5, with a weak D call TRBD1 (6 bases). TRBV23-1 is an ORF, and what it does is uncertain. V dropped 0 bases and J dropped 2 bases, with 8 bases sitting between them. The CDR3 length is 15 residues. The CDR3 spells CASSQSRTGNQPQHF. The CDR3 nucleotides read TGCGCCAGCAGTCAATCCCGGACAGGCAATCAGCCCCAGCATTTT.

This chain links TRBV29-1 with TRBJ1-2; D remains unclear. The CDR3 extends over 12 amino acids. Trimming pared 7 bases from V and 7 bases from J, leaving 16 bases between. From germline, CDR1 is SQVTM and CDR2 ANQGSEA. The DNA of the CDR3 is TGCAGCGCCACCAACGGGGTGGCTGGCTACACCTTC. Residues: CSATNGVAGYTF.

This clone was counted only a few times. The chain couples TRBV4-1 to TRBJ1-2; D remains ambiguous. Trimming took 0 bases from V and 7 from J, leaving 12 bases between them. Per the germline V gene, CDR1 is MGHRA and CDR2 is YSYEKL. The CDR3 totals 14 residues. CDR3 amino acids: CASSQEAALPGYTF. The CDR3, as DNA: TGCGCCAGCAGCCAAGAAGCCGCCCTCCCTGGCTACACCTTC.

The chain recombines TRBV20-1 with TRBJ1-2; D unresolved. Deletions cut 5 bases from V and 7 bases from J, with 8 bases between. The CDR3 runs 10 residues. Germline values: CDR1 DFQATT, CDR2 SNEGSKA (reference sequence). In nucleotides, the CDR3 is TGCAGTGCTGAAACCCTTGGCTACACCTTC. Protein sequence: CSAETLGYTF.

This chain links TRBV27 with TRBJ2-6; D call uncertain. The length of the CDR3 is 15 residues. Germline-derived CDR1 and CDR2 are MNHEY and SMNVEV (reference sequence). V gave up 3 bases and J gave up 0 bases, with 6 bases separating them. The CDR3 sequence: CASSFSGSGANVLTF. Here the CDR3 DNA reads TGTGCCAGCAGTTTCTCCGGCTCTGGGGCCAACGTCCTGACTTTC.

In its sample, this clone was seen a few times. The J gene is TRBJ1-4, the V gene TRBV29-1; a possible D gene is TRBD1 (6 bases). The V and J ends lost 5 bases and 4 bases respectively, with 14 bases between them. This CDR3 is 14 amino acids long. Germline CDR1 is SQVTM and CDR2 is ANQGSEA. DNA of the CDR3: TGCAGCGTTCCCGGGGGCTCAGGTAATGAAAAACTGTTTTTT. Translation: CSVPGGSGNEKLFF.

A single count supports this clone. The rearrangement uses TRBV18 and TRBJ2-2, with D possibly matching TRBD1 (5 bases). The CDR3 runs 15 residues. The ends were cut back, 1 base at V and 1 base at J, with 7 bases in the middle. In germline, CDR1 is KGHSH, CDR2 LQKENI. For the CDR3, the DNA is TGTGCCAGCTCACCACGGACACAGAACACCGGGGAGCTGTTTTTT. This gives the protein CASSPRTQNTGELFF.

The chain couples TRBV2 to TRBJ2-2; D may be TRBD1 (6 bases). Germline V lookup: CDR1 SNHLY, CDR2 FYNNEI. The CDR3 is made up of 13 amino acids. Trimming shortened V by 6 bases and J by 6 bases, and 11 bases separated the two germline ends. The chain's CDR3 is CASSATGSGELFF. In DNA form, the CDR3 reads TGTGCCAGCAGCGCGACAGGATCCGGGGAGCTGTTTTTT. Using reference TRBV2 and TRBJ2-2 for the parts outside the CDR3, the full variable domain is EPEVTQTPSHQVTQMGQEVILRCVPISNHLYFYWYRQILGQKVEFLVSFYNNEISEKSEIFDDQFSVERPDGSNFTLKIRSTKLEDSAMYFCASSATGSGELFFGEGSRLTVL.

The gene calls are TRBV27 and TRBJ1-5; no definite D call. CDR1 is MNHEY and CDR2 is SMNVEV in the germline V gene (reference sequence). The CDR3 loop spans 15 amino acids. V lost 6 bases and J 0 bases, leaving 12 bases between the germline ends. The CDR3 DNA reads TGTGCCAGCAGATTGGGCGGTCCTAGCAATCAGCCCCAGCATTTT. The encoded protein is CASRLGGPSNQPQHF.

This clone was observed many times. CDR3: CAISDPGLGQETQYF. CDR3 nucleotide sequence: TGTGCCATCAGTGATCCGGGATTAGGCCAAGAGACCCAGTACTTC. V is TRBV10-3 and J is TRBJ2-5, with D tentatively TRBD2 (5 bases). Trimming left V 3 bases short and J 1 base short, with 12 bases between. The germline gives CDR1 ENHRY, CDR2 SYGVKD. The CDR3 extends over 15 amino acids.

V is TRBV7-2 and J is TRBJ1-2, with D maybe TRBD1 (5 bases). From germline, CDR1 is SGHTA and CDR2 FQGNSA. V was pared by 2 bases and J by 2 bases, with 15 bases between. The CDR3 is 16 residues long. CDR3 residues: CASSLSGGLTNYGYTF. The CDR3 DNA follows: TGTGCCAGCAGCTTATCTGGGGGACTGACAAACTATGGCTACACCTTC.

About this clone: Other DNA sequences in the sample encode the same CDR3. The chain carries TRBV20-1 and TRBJ2-5, with D unclear. Trimming took off 3 bases at V and 4 bases at J, with 3 bases between the two ends. CDR3 length: 10 residues. Germline loops: CDR1 DFQATT, CDR2 SNEGSKA (reference sequence). CDR3 sequence (DNA): TGCAGTGCTAGCGGAGAGACCCAGTACTTC. This translates into CSASGETQYF.

J is TRBJ1-1 and V is TRBV2, with D perhaps TRBD1 (6 bases). CDR3 length: 12 residues. Germline values: CDR1 SNHLY, CDR2 FYNNEI. Trimming pared 5 bases from V and 6 bases from J, leaving 10 bases between. The DNA for the CDR3 is TGTGCCAGCAGTCGGACAGAAGCTGAAGCTTTCTTT. Protein: CASSRTEAEAFF.

The gene calls are TRBV2 and TRBJ2-6; D is ambiguous. The CDR3 sequence is 15 residues long. CDR1 and CDR2 from the germline V gene are SNHLY and FYNNEI. V shed 2 bases and J shed 2 bases, with 7 bases lying between them. CDR3 sequence (DNA): TGTGCCAGCAGTGAATTGAGTCCTGGGGCCAACGTCCTGACTTTC. This translates into CASSELSPGANVLTF. The whole variable domain, remainder taken from reference TRBV2 and TRBJ2-6, is EPEVTQTPSHQVTQMGQEVILRCVPISNHLYFYWYRQILGQKVEFLVSFYNNEISEKSEIFDDQFSVERPDGSNFTLKIRSTKLEDSAMYFCASSELSPGANVLTFGAGSRLTVL.

This clone was counted between two and nine times. The rearrangement links TRBV19 to TRBJ1-2; possibly TRBD1 for D (5 bases). Germline loops: CDR1 LNHDA, CDR2 SQIVND (reference sequence). The CDR3 loop spans 14 amino acids. V lost 0 bases and J 2 bases, leaving 7 bases between the germline ends. The CDR3 protein is CASSIEGRNYGYTF. The CDR3 DNA is TGTGCCAGTAGTATAGAGGGACGGAACTATGGCTACACCTTC.

This chain connects TRBV4-2 to TRBJ2-3; D is unresolved. Trimming cost V 0 bases and J 1 base, with 8 bases left between them. Germline-derived CDR1 and CDR2 are LGHNA and YNFKEQ. This CDR3 has 15 residues. CDR3 nucleotide sequence: TGTGCCAGCAGCCAAGATCGCGTAGGCACAGATACGCAGTATTTT. The encoded protein is CASSQDRVGTDTQYF.

The J gene is TRBJ1-3, the V gene TRBV5-1; D is uncertain. Per the germline V gene, CDR1 is SGHRS and CDR2 is YFSETQ. This CDR3 is 14 amino acids long. V was shortened by 4 bases and J by 3 bases, with 11 bases between the two germline ends. This chain's CDR3 is CASSPDGIGNTIYF. The CDR3 DNA reads TGCGCCAGCAGCCCAGACGGGATTGGAAACACCATATATTTT.

The chain links TRBV2 to TRBJ2-4; possible D gene TRBD1, 5 bases. This CDR3 comprises 16 residues. The V and J ends lost 3 bases and 3 bases respectively, with 15 bases between them. In germline, CDR1 is SNHLY, CDR2 FYNNEI. CDR3 region: CASSDRAGRGKNIQYF. CDR3 coding DNA: TGTGCCAGCAGTGATAGGGCAGGGCGAGGCAAAAACATTCAGTACTTC.

This clone was counted only a few times. The J gene is TRBJ2-7, the V gene TRBV19; 7 nucleotides agree with TRBD2. The germline V gene encodes CDR1 LNHDA and CDR2 SQIVND (reference sequence). The CDR3 covers 16 residues. V lost 5 bases to trimming and J lost 3 bases; unmatched junction nucleotides: 13. The CDR3 is CASSAQTSKIYYEQYF. The CDR3 nucleotides read TGTGCCAGTAGTGCTCAGACTAGCAAGATCTACTACGAGCAGTACTTC. The whole variable domain, filled in from reference TRBV19 and TRBJ2-7, reads DGGITQSPKYLFRKEGQNVTLSCEQNLNHDAMYWYRQDPGQGLRLIYYSQIVNDFQKGDIAEGYSVSREKKESFPLTVTSAQKNPTAFYLCASSAQTSKIYYEQYFGPGTRLTVT.

This clone was picked up a small number of times. The J gene is TRBJ2-6, the V gene TRBV5-5, with D possibly matching TRBD1 (5 bases). Between the trimmed V and J ends, which lost 2 bases and 2 bases, there was a span of 11 bases. The CDR3 length is 16 residues. Germline V CDR1 and CDR2: SGHKS, YYEKEE (reference sequence). The CDR3 loop is CASSFRTPTGANVLTF. CDR3 DNA sequence: TGTGCCAGCAGCTTTAGGACACCTACTGGGGCCAACGTCCTGACTTTC.

The V gene is TRBV30, the J gene TRBJ2-2; D unclear. The V end lost 1 base, the J end lost 7 bases, and 4 bases lay between the germline ends. This CDR3 has 11 residues. The germline V gene encodes CDR1 GTSNPN and CDR2 SVGIG (reference sequence). CDR3 in DNA: TGTGCCTGGAGTGGGGTCGGGGAGCTGTTTTTT. This gives the protein CAWSGVGELFF.

The chain has TRBV7-2 and TRBJ2-5, with TRBD1 matching 8 bases. Germline loops: CDR1 SGHTA, CDR2 FQGNSA. The V gene end was trimmed by 4 bases and the J gene end by 4 bases; junction bases not matched to a gene: 5. The CDR3 has 14 amino acids. The CDR3 DNA reads TGTGCCAGCAGCTACCAGGGGGCGGGAGAGACCCAGTACTTC. It encodes CASSYQGAGETQYF.

J is TRBJ1-2 and V is TRBV29-1; possible D gene TRBD1, 5 bases. V shed 7 bases and J shed 7 bases, with 10 bases lying between them. CDR1 and CDR2 from the germline V gene are SQVTM and ANQGSEA. CDR3 length: 10 amino acids. CDR3 amino acids: CSARDSGYTF. In DNA form, the CDR3 reads TGCAGCGCCAGGGATTCTGGCTACACCTTC.

This chain uses TRBV30 with TRBJ2-3; the D is unclear. The V gene's germline CDR1 is GTSNPN and CDR2 SVGIG (reference sequence). CDR3 size: 16 residues. V dropped 0 bases and J dropped 1 base, with 14 bases sitting between them. CDR3 residues: CAWSVRRTLGTDTQYF. The CDR3 bases are TGTGCCTGGAGTGTACGCCGAACCCTGGGCACAGATACGCAGTATTTT.

In this sample, this clone turned up once. The V call is TRBV30, the J call TRBJ2-5; D ambiguous. V was clipped by 2 bases and J by 5 bases, with 15 bases between them. The CDR3 totals 14 residues. Germline lookup yields CDR1 GTSNPN and CDR2 SVGIG (reference sequence). The CDR3 spells CAWSIVLTMETQYF. CDR3 coding DNA: TGTGCCTGGAGTATCGTACTGACAATGGAGACCCAGTACTTC.

The gene calls are TRBV29-1 and TRBJ1-2; D might be TRBD1 (5 bases). V was cut by 8 bases and J by 6 bases, with 16 bases left in between. The CDR3 runs 12 residues. CDR1 SQVTM and CDR2 ANQGSEA come from the germline V gene. This CDR3 is CSTAGAQDGYTF. DNA for the CDR3: TGCAGCACCGCCGGGGCTCAGGATGGCTACACCTTC.

The table lists this clone with a count of one. Written as DNA, the CDR3 is TGTGCCAGCTCACCACGGACAGGCGATAATTCACCCCTCCACTTT. Amino acids: CASSPRTGDNSPLHF. The chain recombines TRBV18 with TRBJ1-6; 7 nucleotides line up with TRBD1. CDR1 is KGHSH and CDR2 is LQKENI in the germline V gene. With 1 base clipped from V and 5 bases from J, the junction kept 2 bases outside the gene matches. This CDR3 comprises 15 residues.

The chain couples TRBV7-9 to TRBJ1-1; D is undetermined. Germline V gene data show CDR1 as SEHNR and CDR2 as FQNEAQ (reference sequence). Trimming removed 3 bases from V and 6 bases from J, with 11 bases in between. The CDR3 sequence is 13 residues long. The DNA for the CDR3 is TGTGCCAGCAGCTTTCGAGGAACCCCTGAAGCTTTCTTT. Its protein is CASSFRGTPEAFF. The full variable domain, rest sourced from reference TRBV7-9 and TRBJ1-1, is DTGVSQNPRHKITKRGQNVTFRCDPISEHNRLYWYRQTLGQGPEFLTYFQNEAQLEKSRLLSDRFSAERPKGSFSTLEIQRTEQGDSAMYLCASSFRGTPEAFFGQGTRLTVV.

This clone occurred a few times. V and J are TRBV5-6 and TRBJ1-2; D is possibly TRBD1 (5 bases). V was shortened by 0 bases and J by 2 bases, with 11 bases between the two germline ends. This CDR3 contains 15 residues. Germline-derived CDR1 and CDR2 are SGHDT and YYEEEE. The CDR3 reads CASSLDKGMNYGYTF. The CDR3 nucleotides are TGTGCCAGCAGCTTGGATAAGGGGATGAACTATGGCTACACCTTC. The whole variable domain, remainder taken from reference TRBV5-6 and TRBJ1-2, is DAGVTQSPTHLIKTRGQQVTLRCSPKSGHDTVSWYQQALGQGPQFIFQYYEEEERQRGNFPDRFSGHQFPNYSSELNVNALLLGDSALYLCASSLDKGMNYGYTFGSGTRLTVV.